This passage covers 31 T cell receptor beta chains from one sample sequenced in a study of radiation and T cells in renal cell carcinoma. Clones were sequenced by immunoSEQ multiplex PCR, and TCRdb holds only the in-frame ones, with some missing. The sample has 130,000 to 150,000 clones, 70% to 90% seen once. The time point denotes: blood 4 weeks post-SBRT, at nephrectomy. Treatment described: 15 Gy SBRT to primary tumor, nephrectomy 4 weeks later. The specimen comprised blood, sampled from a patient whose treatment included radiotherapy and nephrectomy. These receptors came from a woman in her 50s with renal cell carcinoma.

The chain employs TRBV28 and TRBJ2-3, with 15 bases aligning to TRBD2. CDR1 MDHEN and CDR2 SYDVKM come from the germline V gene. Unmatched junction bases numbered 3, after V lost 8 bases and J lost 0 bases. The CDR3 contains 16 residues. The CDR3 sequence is CASGGLAGGSTDTQYF. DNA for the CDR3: TGTGCCAGCGGGGGACTAGCGGGGGGAAGCACAGATACGCAGTATTTT.

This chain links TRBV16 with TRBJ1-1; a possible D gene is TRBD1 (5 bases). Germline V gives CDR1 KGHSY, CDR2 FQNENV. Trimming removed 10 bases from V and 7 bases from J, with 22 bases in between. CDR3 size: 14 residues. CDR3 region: CANKGLSGVGEAFF. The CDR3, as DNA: TGTGCCAATAAGGGGTTGTCGGGAGTCGGTGAAGCTTTCTTT.

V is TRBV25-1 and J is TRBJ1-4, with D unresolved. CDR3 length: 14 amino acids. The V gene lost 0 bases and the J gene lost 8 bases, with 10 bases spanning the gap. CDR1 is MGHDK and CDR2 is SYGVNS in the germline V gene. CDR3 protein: CASSEYTDAEKLFF. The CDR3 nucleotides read TGTGCCAGCAGTGAATACACCGACGCGGAAAAACTGTTTTTT.

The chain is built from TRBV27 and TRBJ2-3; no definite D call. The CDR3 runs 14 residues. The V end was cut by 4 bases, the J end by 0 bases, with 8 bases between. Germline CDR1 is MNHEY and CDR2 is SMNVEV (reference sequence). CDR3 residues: CASSSPPSTDTQYF. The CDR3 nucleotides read TGTGCCAGCAGTTCCCCTCCTAGCACAGATACGCAGTATTTT.

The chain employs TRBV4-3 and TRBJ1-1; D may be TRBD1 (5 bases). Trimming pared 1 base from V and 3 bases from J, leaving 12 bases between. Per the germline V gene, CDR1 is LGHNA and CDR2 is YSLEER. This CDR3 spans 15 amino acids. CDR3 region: CASSQGPGGDTEAFF. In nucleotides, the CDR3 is TGCGCCAGCAGCCAAGGGCCGGGGGGGGACACTGAAGCTTTCTTT.

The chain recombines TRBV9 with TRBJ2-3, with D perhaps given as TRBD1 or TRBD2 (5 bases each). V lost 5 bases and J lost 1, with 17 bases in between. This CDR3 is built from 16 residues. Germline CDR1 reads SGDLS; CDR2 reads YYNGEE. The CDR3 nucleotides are TGTGCCAGCAGTCCGACGATTGTGGGGGGCACAGATACGCAGTATTTT. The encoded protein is CASSPTIVGGTDTQYF.

The CDR3 reads CASSRKGGDGYTF. The CDR3 coding sequence is TGTGCCAGCAGCCGGAAAGGGGGCGACGGCTACACCTTC. V and J are TRBV7-2 and TRBJ1-2, with TRBD1 identical over 7 bases. The CDR3 totals 13 residues. Germline CDR1 SGHTA, CDR2 FQGNSA. The junction had 8 bases not matched to a gene; V was cut back by 5 bases and J by 8 bases.

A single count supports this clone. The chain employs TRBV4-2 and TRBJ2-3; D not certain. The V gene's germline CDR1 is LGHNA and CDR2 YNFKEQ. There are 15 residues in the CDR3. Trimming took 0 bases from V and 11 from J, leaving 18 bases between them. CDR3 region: CASSQDLKGVHQQYF. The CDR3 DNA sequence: TGTGCCAGCAGCCAAGATCTAAAAGGTGTACACCAGCAGTATTTT.

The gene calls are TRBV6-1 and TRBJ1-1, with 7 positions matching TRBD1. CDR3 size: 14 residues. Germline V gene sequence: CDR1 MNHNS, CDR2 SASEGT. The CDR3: CASLQGGLNTEAFF. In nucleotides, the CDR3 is TGTGCAAGTCTTCAGGGGGGTCTGAACACTGAAGCTTTCTTT.

CDR3 bases: TGTGCCAGCAGACGGACAGGGGTCAATGAGCAGTTCTTC. Protein product: CASRRTGVNEQFF. The V gene is TRBV6-5, the J gene TRBJ2-1; 9 bases match TRBD1. Per germline, CDR1 MNHEY and CDR2 SVGAGI. This CDR3 comprises 13 residues. V trimming: 6 bases; J trimming: 6 bases; junction bases outside the gene matches: 3.

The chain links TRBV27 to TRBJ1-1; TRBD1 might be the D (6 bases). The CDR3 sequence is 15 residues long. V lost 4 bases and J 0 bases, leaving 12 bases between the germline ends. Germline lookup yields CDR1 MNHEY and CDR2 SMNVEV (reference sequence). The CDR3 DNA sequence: TGTGCCAGCAGTTGGGGACACTCCTTGAACACTGAAGCTTTCTTT. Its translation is CASSWGHSLNTEAFF.

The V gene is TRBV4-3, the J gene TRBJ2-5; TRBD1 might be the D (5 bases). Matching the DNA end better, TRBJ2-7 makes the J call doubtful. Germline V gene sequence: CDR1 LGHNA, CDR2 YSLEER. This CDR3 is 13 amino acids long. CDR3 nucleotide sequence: TGCGCCAGCTCCGTCCTTTCAGGGTTCGAGCAGTACTTC. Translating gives CASSVLSGFEQYF.

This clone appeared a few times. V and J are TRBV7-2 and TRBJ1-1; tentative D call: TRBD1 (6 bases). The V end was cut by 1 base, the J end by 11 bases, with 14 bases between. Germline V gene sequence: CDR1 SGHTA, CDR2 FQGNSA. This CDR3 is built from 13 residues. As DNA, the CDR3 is TGTGCCAGCAGCTTAGACGGACAGTCGCGGGCTTTCTTT. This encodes CASSLDGQSRAFF.

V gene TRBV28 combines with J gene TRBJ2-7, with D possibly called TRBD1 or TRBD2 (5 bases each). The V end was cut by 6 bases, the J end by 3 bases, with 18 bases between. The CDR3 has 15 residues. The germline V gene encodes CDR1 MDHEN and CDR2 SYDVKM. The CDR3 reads CASRPFGTEGYEQYF. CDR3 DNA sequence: TGTGCCAGCAGACCCTTCGGGACGGAAGGCTACGAGCAGTACTTC.

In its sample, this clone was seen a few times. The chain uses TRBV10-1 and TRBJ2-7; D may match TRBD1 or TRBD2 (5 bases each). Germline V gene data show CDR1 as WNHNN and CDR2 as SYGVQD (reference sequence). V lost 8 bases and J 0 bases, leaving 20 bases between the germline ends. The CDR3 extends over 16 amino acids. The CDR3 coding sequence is TGCGCCAGCGCCCAGGGTCCAAGAGGAGGCTCCTACGAGCAGTACTTC. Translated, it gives CASAQGPRGGSYEQYF.

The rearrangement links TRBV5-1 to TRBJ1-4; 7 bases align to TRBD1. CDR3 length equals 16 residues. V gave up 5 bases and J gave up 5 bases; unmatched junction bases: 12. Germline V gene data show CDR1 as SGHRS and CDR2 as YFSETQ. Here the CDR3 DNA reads TGCGCCAGCAGGCTGATCTCTGGGACAGCGAATGAAAAACTGTTTTTT. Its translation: CASRLISGTANEKLFF.

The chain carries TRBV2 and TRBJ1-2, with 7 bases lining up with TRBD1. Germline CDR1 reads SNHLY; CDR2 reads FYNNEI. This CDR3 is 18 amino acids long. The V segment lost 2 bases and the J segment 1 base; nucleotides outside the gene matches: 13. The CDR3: CASSETSLSGQFNYGYTF. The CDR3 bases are TGTGCCAGCAGTGAAACGAGCTTATCGGGACAGTTTAACTATGGCTACACCTTC.

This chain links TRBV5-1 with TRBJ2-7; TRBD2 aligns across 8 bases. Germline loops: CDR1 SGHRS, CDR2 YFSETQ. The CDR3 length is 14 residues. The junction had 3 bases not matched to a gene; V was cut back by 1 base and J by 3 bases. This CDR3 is CASSLFGGDYEQYF. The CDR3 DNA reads TGCGCCAGCAGCTTGTTCGGGGGGGACTACGAGCAGTACTTC.

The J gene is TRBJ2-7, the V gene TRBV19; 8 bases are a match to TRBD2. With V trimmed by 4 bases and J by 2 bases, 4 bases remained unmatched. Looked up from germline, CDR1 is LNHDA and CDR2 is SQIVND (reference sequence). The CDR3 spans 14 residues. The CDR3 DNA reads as TGTGCCAGTAGTACCGGGGGGGGTACCTACGAGCAGTACTTC. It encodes CASSTGGGTYEQYF.

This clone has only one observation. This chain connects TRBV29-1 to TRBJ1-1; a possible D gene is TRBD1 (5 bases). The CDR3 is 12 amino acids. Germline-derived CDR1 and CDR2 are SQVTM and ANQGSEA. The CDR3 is CSLGQGGAEAFF. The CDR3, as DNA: TGCAGTCTGGGCCAGGGAGGTGCTGAAGCTTTCTTT.

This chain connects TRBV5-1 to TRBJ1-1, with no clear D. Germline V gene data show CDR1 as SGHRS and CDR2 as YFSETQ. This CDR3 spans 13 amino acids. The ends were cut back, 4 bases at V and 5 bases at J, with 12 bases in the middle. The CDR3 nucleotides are TGCGCCAGCAGCCCCATGGGGAATACTGAAGCTTTCTTT. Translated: CASSPMGNTEAFF.

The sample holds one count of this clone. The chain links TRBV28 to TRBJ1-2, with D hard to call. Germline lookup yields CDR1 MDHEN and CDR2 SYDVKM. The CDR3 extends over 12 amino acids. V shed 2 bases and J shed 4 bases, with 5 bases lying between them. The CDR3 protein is CASSLMTYGYTF. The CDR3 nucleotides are TGTGCCAGCAGTTTAATGACCTATGGCTACACCTTC.

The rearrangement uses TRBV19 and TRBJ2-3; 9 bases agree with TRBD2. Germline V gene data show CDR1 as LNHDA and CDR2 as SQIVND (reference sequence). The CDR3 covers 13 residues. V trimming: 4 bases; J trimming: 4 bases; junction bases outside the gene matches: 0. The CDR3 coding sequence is TGTGCCAGTAGTAGCGGGGGGGCAGATACGCAGTATTTT. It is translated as CASSSGGADTQYF. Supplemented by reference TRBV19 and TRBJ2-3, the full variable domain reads DGGITQSPKYLFRKEGQNVTLSCEQNLNHDAMYWYRQDPGQGLRLIYYSQIVNDFQKGDIAEGYSVSREKKESFPLTVTSAQKNPTAFYLCASSSGGADTQYFGPGTRLTVL.

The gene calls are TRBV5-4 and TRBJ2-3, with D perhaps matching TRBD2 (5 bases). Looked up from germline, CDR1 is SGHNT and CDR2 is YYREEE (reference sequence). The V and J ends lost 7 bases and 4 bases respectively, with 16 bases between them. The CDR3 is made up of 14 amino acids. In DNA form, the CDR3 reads TGTGCCAGCCGAACTGGCGGGTGGCCAGATACGCAGTATTTT. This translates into CASRTGGWPDTQYF.

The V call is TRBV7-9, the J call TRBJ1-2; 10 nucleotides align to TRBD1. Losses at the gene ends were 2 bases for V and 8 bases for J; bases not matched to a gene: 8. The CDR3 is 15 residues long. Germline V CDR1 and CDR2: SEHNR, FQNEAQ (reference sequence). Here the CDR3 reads CASSLRSGTGEGYTF. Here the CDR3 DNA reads TGTGCCAGCAGCTTAAGGTCCGGGACAGGGGAAGGCTACACCTTC.

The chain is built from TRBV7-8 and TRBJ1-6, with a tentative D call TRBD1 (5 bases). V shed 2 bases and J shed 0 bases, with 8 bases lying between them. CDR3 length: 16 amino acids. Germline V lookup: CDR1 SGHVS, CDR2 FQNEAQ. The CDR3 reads CASSLQGSSYNSPLHF. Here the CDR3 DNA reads TGTGCCAGCAGCTTACAGGGTAGCTCCTATAATTCACCCCTCCACTTT.

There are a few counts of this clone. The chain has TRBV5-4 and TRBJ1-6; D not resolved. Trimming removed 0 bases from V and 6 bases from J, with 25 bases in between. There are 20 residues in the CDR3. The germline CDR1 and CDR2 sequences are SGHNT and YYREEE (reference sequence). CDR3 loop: CASSLVGEDWSSYFNSPLHF. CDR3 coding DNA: TGTGCCAGCAGCTTGGTGGGAGAGGATTGGTCTTCTTATTTTAATTCACCCCTCCACTTT.

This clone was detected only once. Written as DNA, the CDR3 is TGTGCCAGCACTGACACAGGGGGCACTGAAGCTTTCTTT. Amino acid sequence: CASTDTGGTEAFF. This chain connects TRBV6-5 to TRBJ1-1; 8 bases fit TRBD1. Germline-derived CDR1 and CDR2 are MNHEY and SVGAGI. The ends lost 7 bases at V and 4 bases at J; junction bases unmatched: 5. The CDR3 extends over 13 amino acids.

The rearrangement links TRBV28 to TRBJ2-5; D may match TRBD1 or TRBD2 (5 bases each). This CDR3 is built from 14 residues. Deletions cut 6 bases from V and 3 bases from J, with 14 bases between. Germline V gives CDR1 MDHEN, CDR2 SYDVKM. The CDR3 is CASRHPGTKETQYF. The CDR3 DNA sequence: TGTGCCAGCAGGCACCCCGGGACCAAAGAGACCCAGTACTTC.

The CDR3 DNA reads as TGTGCCAGTAGTATAAAACAGACCCAGTACTTC. Protein sequence: CASSIKQTQYF. V is TRBV19 and J is TRBJ2-5; D is undetermined. Trimming stripped 2 bases from V and 6 bases from J, with 4 bases between. The CDR3 is 11 amino acids. Germline V gene sequence: CDR1 LNHDA, CDR2 SQIVND (reference sequence).

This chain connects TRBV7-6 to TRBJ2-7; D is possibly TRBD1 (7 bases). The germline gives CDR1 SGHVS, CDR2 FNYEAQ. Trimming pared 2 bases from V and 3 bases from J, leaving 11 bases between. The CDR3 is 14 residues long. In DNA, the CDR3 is TGTGCCAGCAGCTTATCCCAGGGGGGCTACGAGCAGTACTTC. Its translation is CASSLSQGGYEQYF.